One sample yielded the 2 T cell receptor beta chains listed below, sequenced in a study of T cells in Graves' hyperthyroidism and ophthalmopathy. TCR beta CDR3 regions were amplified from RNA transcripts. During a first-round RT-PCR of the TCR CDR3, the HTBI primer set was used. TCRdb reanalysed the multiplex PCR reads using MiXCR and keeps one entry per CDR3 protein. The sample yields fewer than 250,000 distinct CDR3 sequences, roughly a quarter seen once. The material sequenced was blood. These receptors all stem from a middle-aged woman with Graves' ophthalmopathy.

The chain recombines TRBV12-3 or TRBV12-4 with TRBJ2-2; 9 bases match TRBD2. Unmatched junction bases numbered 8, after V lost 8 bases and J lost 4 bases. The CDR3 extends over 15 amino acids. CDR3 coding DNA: TGTGCCAGCCGGAGTAGCGGGAGTTCCACCGGGGAGCTGTTTTTT. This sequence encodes CASRSSGSSTGELFF.

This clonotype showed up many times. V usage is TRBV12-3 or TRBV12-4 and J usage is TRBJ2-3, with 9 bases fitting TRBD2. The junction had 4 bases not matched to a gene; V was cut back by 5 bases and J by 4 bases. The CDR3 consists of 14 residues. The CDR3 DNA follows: TGTGCCAGCAGTGGTAGCGGGAGTGCAGATACGCAGTATTTT. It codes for CASSGSGSADTQYF.